This T cell receptor (beta chain) originates from a study of shared clonotypes between healthy human individuals. The CDR3 length is 12 residues. The method was immunoSEQ multiplex PCR; TCRdb's version includes in-frame clones alone and lacks a portion of them. The sample has about 480,000 clones; approximately 79% are singletons. Source material: PBMCs. This rearrangement joins TRBV1 to TRBJ1-6; no DNA check was done on the table's D call, TRBD1. TRBV1 has pseudogene status. This TCR derives from a woman aged 40 to 50 in good health. Some clones in this sample may be carry-over from other donors' samples. CDR3 sequence (DNA): TGCACCAGCAGCCTCAACCAGGGACCCCTCCACTTT. Translating gives CTSSLNQGPLHF.